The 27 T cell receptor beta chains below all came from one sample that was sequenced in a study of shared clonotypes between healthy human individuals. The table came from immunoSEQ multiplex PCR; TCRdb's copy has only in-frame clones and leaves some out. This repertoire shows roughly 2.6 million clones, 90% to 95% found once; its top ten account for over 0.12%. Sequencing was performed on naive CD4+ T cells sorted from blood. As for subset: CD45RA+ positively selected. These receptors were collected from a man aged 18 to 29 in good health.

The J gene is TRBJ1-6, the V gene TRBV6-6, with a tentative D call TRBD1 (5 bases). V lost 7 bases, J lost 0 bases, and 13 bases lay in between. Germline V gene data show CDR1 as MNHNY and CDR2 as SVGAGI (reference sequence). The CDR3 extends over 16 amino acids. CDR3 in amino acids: CASTSPGSSYNSPLHF. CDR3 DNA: TGTGCCAGCACCTCTCCAGGGAGCTCCTATAATTCACCCCTCCACTTT.

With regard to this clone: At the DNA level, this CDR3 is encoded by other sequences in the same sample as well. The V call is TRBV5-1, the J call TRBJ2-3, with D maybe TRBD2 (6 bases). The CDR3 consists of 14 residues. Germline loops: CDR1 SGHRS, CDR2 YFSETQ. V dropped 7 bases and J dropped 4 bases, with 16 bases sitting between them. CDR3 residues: CASSLGTSADTQYF. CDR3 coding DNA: TGCGCCAGCTCCTTGGGGACTTCTGCAGATACGCAGTATTTT.

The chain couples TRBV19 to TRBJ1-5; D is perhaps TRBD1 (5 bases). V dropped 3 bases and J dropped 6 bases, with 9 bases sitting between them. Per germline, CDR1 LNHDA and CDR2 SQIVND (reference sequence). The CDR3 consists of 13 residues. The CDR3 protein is CASSIRVAQPQHF. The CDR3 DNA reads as TGTGCCAGTAGTATCAGGGTGGCTCAGCCCCAGCATTTT.

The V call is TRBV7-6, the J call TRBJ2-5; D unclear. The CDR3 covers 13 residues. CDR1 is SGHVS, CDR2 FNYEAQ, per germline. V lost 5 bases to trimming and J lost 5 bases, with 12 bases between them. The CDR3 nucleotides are TGTGCCAGCAGCCCATATCACTTGGAGACCCAGTACTTC. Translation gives CASSPYHLETQYF.

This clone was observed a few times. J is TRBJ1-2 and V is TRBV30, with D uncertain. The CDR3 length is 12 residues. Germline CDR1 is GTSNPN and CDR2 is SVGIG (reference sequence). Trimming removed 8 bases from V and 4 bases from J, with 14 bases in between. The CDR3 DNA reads TGTGCCCGCGTAGGGAGCGCCTATGGCTACACCTTC. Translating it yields CARVGSAYGYTF.

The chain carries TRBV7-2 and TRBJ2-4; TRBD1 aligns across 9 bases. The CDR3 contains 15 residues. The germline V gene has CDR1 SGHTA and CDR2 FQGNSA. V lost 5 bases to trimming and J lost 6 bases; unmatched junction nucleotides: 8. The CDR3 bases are TGTGCCAGCAGCCCTCGGGACAGGGCGAGAAACATTCAGTACTTC. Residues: CASSPRDRARNIQYF.

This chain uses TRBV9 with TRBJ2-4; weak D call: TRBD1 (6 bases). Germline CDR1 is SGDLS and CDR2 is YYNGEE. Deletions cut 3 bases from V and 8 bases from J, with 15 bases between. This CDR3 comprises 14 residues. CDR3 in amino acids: CASSEGVIADIQYF. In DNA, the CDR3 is TGTGCCAGCAGCGAGGGGGTTATTGCGGACATTCAGTACTTC.

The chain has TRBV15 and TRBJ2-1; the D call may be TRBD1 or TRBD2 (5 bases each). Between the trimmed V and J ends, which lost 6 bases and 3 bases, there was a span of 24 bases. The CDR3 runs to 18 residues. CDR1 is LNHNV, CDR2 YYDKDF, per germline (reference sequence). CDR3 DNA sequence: TGTGCCACCAGAAAACCCTCACCGCCGGGGCCGTTCTACAATGAGCAGTTCTTC. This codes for CATRKPSPPGPFYNEQFF.

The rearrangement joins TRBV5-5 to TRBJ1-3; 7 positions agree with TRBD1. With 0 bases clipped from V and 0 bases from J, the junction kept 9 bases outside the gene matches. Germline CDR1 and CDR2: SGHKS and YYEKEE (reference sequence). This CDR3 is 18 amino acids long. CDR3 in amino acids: CASSLEAGGPNSGNTIYF. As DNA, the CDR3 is TGTGCCAGCAGCTTGGAGGCAGGGGGACCGAACTCTGGAAACACCATATATTTT.

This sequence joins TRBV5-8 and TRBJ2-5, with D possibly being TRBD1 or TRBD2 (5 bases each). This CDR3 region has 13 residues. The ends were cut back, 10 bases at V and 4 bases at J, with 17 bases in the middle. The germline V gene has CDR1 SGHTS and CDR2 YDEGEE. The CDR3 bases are TGTGCCTCGGACATCCAGAGCGGAGAGACCCAGTACTTC. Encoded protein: CASDIQSGETQYF.

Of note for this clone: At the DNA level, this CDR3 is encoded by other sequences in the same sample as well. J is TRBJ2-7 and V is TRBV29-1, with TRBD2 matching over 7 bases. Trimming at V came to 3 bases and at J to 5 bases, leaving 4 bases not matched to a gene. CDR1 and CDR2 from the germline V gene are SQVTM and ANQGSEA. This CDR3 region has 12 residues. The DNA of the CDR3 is TGCAGCGTTGATCGCGGGGGAGACGAGCAGTACTTC. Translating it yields CSVDRGGDEQYF.

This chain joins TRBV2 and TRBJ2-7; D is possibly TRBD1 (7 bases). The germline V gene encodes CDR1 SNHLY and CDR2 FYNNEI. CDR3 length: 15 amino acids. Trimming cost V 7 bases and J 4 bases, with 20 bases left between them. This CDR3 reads CASKEGQKKQYEQYF. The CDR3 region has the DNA TGTGCCAGCAAGGAGGGACAGAAAAAACAATACGAGCAGTACTTC.

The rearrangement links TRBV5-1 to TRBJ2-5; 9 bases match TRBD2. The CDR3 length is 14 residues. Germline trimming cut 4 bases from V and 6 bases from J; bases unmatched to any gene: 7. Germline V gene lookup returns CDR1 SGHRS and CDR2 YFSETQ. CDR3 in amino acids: CASSPGTSIQTQYF. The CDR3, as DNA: TGCGCCAGCAGCCCCGGGACTAGCATCCAGACCCAGTACTTC.

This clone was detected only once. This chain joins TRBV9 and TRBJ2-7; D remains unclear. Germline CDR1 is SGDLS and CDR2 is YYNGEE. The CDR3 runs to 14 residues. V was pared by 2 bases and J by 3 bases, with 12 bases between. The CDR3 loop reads CASSVDPGDYEQYF. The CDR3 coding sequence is TGTGCCAGCAGCGTGGATCCGGGCGACTACGAGCAGTACTTC.

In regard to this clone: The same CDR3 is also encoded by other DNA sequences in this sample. The CDR3 nucleotides are TGTGCCAGCTCAGGGACTAGCGGATCCACAGATACGCAGTATTTT. This sequence encodes CASSGTSGSTDTQYF. The V and J genes are TRBV18 and TRBJ2-3; 11 bases fit TRBD2. There are 15 residues in the CDR3. V was clipped by 5 bases and J by 2 bases; unmatched bases: 3. The germline V gene encodes CDR1 KGHSH and CDR2 LQKENI.

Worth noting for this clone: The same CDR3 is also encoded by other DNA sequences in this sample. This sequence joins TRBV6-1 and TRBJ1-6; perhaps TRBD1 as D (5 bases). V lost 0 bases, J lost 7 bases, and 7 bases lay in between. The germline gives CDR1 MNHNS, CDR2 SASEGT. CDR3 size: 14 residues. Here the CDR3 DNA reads TGTGCCAGCAGTGAAGCCCGGGGCAATTCACCCCTCCACTTT. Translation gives CASSEARGNSPLHF.

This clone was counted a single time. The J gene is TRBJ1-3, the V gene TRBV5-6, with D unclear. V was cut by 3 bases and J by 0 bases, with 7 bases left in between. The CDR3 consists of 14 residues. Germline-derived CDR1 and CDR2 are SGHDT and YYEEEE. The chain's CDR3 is CASSSVPSGNTIYF. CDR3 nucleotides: TGTGCCAGCAGCTCGGTACCCTCTGGAAACACCATATATTTT. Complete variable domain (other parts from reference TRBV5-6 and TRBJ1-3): DAGVTQSPTHLIKTRGQQVTLRCSPKSGHDTVSWYQQALGQGPQFIFQYYEEEERQRGNFPDRFSGHQFPNYSSELNVNALLLGDSALYLCASSSVPSGNTIYFGEGSWLTVV.

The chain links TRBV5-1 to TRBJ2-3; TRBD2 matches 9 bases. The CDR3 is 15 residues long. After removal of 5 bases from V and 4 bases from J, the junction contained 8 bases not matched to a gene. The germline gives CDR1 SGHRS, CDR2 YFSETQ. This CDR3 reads CASSSSSGAADTQYF. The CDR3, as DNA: TGCGCCAGCAGTTCATCTAGCGGGGCAGCAGATACGCAGTATTTT.

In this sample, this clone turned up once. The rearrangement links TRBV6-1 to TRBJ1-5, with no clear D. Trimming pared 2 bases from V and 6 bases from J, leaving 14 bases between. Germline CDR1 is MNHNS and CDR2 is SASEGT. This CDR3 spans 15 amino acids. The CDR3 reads CASSETPNTGQPQHF. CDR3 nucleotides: TGTGCCAGCAGTGAAACCCCCAATACGGGTCAGCCCCAGCATTTT.

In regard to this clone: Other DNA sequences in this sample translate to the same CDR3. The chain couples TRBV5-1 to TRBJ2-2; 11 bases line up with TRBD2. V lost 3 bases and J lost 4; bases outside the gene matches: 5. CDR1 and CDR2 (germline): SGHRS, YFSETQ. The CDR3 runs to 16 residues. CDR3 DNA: TGCGCCAGCAGCTCCAGAACTAGCGGGAGCACCGGGGAGCTGTTTTTT. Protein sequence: CASSSRTSGSTGELFF.

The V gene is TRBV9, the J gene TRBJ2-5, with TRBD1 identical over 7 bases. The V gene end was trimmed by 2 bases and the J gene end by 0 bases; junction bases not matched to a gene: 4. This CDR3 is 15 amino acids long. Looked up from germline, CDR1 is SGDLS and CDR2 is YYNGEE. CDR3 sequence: CASSVWGQYQETQYF. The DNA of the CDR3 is TGTGCCAGCAGCGTCTGGGGACAGTACCAAGAGACCCAGTACTTC.

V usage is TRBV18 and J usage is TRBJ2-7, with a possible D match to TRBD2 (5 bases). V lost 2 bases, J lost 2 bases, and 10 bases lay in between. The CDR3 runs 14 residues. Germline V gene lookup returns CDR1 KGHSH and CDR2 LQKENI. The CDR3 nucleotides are TGTGCCAGCTCACCAAGGGAGATAACCTACGAGCAGTACTTC. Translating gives CASSPREITYEQYF.

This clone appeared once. Written as DNA, the CDR3 is TGTGCCAGCGGAGAAGTTGTGAACACTGAAGCTTTCTTT. This translates into CASGEVVNTEAFF. The chain couples TRBV6-1 to TRBJ1-1; D unclear. Germline assignment: CDR1 MNHNS and CDR2 SASEGT. Trimming took off 8 bases at V and 0 bases at J, with 10 bases between the two ends. This CDR3 is 13 amino acids long.

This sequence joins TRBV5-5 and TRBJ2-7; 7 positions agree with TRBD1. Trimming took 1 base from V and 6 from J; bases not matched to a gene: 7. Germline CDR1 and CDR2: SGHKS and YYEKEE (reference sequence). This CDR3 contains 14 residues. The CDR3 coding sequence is TGTGCCAGCAGCTTGTTACAGGGGTTCGGCGAGCAGTACTTC. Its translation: CASSLLQGFGEQYF. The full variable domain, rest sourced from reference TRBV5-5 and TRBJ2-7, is DAGVTQSPTHLIKTRGQQVTLRCSPISGHKSVSWYQQVLGQGPQFIFQYYEKEERGRGNFPDRFSARQFPNYSSELNVNALLLGDSALYLCASSLLQGFGEQYFGPGTRLTVT.

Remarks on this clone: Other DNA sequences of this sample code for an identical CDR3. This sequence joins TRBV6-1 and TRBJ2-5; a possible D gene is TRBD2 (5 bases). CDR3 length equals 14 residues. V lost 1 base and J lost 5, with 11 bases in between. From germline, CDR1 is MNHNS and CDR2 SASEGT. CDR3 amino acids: CASSEGRGRETQYF. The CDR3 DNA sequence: TGTGCCAGCAGTGAAGGAAGAGGGCGGGAGACCCAGTACTTC.

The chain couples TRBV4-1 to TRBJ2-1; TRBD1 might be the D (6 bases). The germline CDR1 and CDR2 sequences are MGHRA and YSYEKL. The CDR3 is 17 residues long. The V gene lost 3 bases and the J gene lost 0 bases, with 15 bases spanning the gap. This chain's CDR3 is CASSQDLQGSSYNEQFF. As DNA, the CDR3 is TGCGCCAGCAGCCAGGACCTTCAGGGGAGCTCCTACAATGAGCAGTTCTTC.

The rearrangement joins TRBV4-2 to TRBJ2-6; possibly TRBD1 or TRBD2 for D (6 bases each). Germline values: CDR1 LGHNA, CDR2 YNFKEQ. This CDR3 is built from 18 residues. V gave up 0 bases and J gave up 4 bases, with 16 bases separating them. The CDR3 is CASSQDRLGGRGANVLTF. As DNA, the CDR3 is TGTGCCAGCAGCCAAGATCGGTTGGGGGGCAGAGGGGCCAACGTCCTGACTTTC.